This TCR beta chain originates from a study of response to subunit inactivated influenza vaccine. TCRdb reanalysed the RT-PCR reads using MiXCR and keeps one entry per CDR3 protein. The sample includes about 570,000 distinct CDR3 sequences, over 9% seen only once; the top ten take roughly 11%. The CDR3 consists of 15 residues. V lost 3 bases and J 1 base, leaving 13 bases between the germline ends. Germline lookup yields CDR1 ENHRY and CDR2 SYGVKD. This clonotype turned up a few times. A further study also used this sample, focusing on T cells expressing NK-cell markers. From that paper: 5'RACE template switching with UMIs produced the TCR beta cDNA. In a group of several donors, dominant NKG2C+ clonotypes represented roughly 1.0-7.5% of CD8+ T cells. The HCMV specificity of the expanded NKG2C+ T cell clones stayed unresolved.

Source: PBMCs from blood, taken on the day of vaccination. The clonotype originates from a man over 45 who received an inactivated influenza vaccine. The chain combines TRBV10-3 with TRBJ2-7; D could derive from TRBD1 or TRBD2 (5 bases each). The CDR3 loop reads CAISDSWDGSYEQYF. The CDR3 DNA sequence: TGTGCCATCAGTGATTCTTGGGACGGATCCTACGAGCAGTACTTC.